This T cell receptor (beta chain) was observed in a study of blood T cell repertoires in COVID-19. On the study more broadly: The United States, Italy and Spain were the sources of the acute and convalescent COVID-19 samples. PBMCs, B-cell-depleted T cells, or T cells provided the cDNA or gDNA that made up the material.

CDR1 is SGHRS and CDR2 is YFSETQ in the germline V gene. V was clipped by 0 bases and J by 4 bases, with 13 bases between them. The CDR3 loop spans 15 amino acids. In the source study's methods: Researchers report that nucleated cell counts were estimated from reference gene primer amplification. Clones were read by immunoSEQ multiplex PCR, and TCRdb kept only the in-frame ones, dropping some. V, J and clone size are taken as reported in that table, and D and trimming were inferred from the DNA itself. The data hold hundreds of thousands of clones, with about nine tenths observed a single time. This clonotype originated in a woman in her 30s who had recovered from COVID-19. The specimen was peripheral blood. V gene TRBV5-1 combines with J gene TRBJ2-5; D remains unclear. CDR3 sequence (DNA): TGCGCCAGCAGCTTGGGGCACCTTAACCCAGAGACCCAGTACTTC. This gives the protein CASSLGHLNPETQYF.